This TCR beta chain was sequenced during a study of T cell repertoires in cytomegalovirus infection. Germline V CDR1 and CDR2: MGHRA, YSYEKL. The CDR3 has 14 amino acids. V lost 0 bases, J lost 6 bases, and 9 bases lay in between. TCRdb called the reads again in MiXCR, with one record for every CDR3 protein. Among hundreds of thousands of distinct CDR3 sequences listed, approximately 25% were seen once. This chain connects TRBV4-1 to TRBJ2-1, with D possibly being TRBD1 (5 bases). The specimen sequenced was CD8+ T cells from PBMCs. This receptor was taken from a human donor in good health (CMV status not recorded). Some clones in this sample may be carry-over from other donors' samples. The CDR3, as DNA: TGCGCCAGCAGCCAAGATGCAGGGCTCAATGAGCAGTTCTTC. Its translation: CASSQDAGLNEQFF.